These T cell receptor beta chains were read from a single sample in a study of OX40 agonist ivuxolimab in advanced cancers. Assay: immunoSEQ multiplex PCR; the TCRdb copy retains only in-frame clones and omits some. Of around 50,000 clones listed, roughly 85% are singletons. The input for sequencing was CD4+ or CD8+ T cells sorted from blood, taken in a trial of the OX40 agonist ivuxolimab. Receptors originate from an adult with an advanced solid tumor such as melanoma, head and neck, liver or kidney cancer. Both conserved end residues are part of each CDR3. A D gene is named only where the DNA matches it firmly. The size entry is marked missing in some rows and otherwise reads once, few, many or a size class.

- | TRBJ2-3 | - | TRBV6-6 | TGTGCCAGCAGTTACTCGAACAGGGAAGCAGATACGCAGTATTTT | CASSYSNREADTQYF
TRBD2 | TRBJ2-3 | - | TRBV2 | TGTGCCAGCAGTGACGTGGCGGGGGACCGATCAGATACGCAGTATTTT | CASSDVAGDRSDTQYF
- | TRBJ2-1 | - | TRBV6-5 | TGTGCCAGCAAACTAACAGGGTTGCATGAGCAGTTCTTC | CASKLTGLHEQFF
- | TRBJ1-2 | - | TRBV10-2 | TGCGCCAGCAGCGACGGGGGGTACTATGGCTACACCTTC | CASSDGGYYGYTF
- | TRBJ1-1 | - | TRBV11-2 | TGTGCCAGCAGCTTAGATGAGGGTAACACTGAAGCTTTCTTT | CASSLDEGNTEAFF
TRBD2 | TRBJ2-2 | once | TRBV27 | TGTGCCAGCAGTCGACAACGGGACTACATTACAACCGGGGAGCTGTTTTTT | CASSRQRDYITTGELFF
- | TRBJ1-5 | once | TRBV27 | TGTGCCAGCAGTTTATACCCGTCGGTGGGCAATCAGCCCCAGCATTTT | CASSLYPSVGNQPQHF
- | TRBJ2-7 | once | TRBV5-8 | TGTGCCAGCAGCTTGCAGGGTTCCTACGAGCAGTACTTC | CASSLQGSYEQYF
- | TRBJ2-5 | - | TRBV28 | TGTGCCACCCGCAGGGGAGGAGAGACCCAGTACTTC | CATRRGGETQYF
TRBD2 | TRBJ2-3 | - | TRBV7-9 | TGTGCCAGCAGCAAACCCACCGGGACTAGCGGGGGGCTAACAGATACGCAGTATTTT | CASSKPTGTSGGLTDTQYF
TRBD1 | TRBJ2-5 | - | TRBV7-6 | TGTGCCAGCAGCCCCTCAAGTGCGGGACAGGGAGGGGAGACCCAGTACTTC | CASSPSSAGQGGETQYF
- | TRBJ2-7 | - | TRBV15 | TGTGCCACCTCCTTGGCTTTCGCCTACGAGCAGTACTTC | CATSLAFAYEQYF
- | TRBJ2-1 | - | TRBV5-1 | TGCGCCAGCAGGCATCGGGACGGTGGAGTTGATGAGCAGTTCTTC | CASRHRDGGVDEQFF
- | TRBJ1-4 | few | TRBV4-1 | TGCGCCAGCAGCCAGCAGGGCGTAAATGAAAAACTGTTTTTT | CASSQQGVNEKLFF
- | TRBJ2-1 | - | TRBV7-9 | TGTGCCAGCAGCGACAGCCGGGAGATGAGCATCTTC | CASSDSREMSIF
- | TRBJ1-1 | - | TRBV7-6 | TGTGCCAGCAGCGAAACAGGGTCTGAAGCTTTCTTT | CASSETGSEAFF
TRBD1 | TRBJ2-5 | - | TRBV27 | TGTGCCAGCAGTTTATGGACAGGCCAAGAGACCCAGTACTTC | CASSLWTGQETQYF
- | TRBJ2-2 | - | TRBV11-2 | TGTGCCAGCAGCCGGAGGGGGAACACCGGGGAGCTGTTTTTT | CASSRRGNTGELFF
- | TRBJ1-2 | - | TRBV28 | TGTGCCAGCAGGGACTCCGCGGGCTTCTATGGCTACACCTTC | CASRDSAGFYGYTF
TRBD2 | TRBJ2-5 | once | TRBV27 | TGTGCCAGCAGTTCACAAGGACTAGCGGGGGGCCCGGGGGAGACCCAGTACTTC | CASSSQGLAGGPGETQYF